A few counts support the clone carrying this TCR beta chain. Its antigen remains unknown. The data were obtained in a study of spatial heterogeneity in lung cancer. Findings of the study overall: Detection of ubiquitous tumor TCRs in blood was higher at resection than follow-up.

The time point was: sample taken at primary tumor resection. Without sorting, whole RNA was sequenced from tumor, nontumor lung or frozen PBMC. The donor population consisted of approximately 79 patients with untreated, early-stage non-small cell lung cancer. The ends were cut back, 2 bases at V and 2 bases at J, with 7 bases in the middle. CDR3 length: 13 amino acids. Germline values: CDR1 SGHTA, CDR2 FQGNSA. TCRdb independently ran MiXCR on the 5' RACE reads; one entry per CDR3 protein. The table lists 65,000 to 85,000 distinct CDR3 sequences, around 21% of them singletons. The material sequenced was PBMCs, taken at surgery. The receptor comes from a male donor with early-stage non-small cell lung cancer. V gene TRBV7-2 combines with J gene TRBJ2-7; D unclear. CDR3 coding DNA: TGTGCCAGCAGCTTACTCACAACCTACGAGCAGTACTTC. Encoded protein: CASSLLTTYEQYF.